A selection of T cell receptor beta chains follows, all from one sample in a study of technical replicates of blood from a handful of donors. Assay used: immunoSEQ multiplex PCR; TCRdb lists only in-frame clones, some missing. The sample contains approximately 82,000 clones, over 90% of which appear only once. The sequenced material came from T cells isolated from PBMCs. The receptor set was obtained from a human donor in good health. The CDR3 runs from the conserved cysteine through the conserved F or W. D genes are given only for firm matches. Rows give clone size only sometimes, using once, few, many, or a class for an expanded clone.

cdr3_nt | cdr3_aa | v_call | d_call | clone_size | j_call
TGTGCCAGCAGAGACACTTATAGCAATCAGCCCCAGCATTTT | CASRDTYSNQPQHF | TRBV2 | - | - | TRBJ1-5
TGTGCCAGCAGAGAGATCAACACCGGGGAGCTGTTTTTT | CASREINTGELFF | TRBV25-1 | - | - | TRBJ2-2
TGCGCCAGCAGCCAAGGGACTAGCGGTTACGAGCAGTACTTC | CASSQGTSGYEQYF | TRBV4-3 | TRBD2 | - | TRBJ2-7
TGTGCCAGCATCCTAGCGGGAGGTTATGAGCAGTTCTTC | CASILAGGYEQFF | TRBV5-6 | TRBD2 | - | TRBJ2-1
TGTGCCAGCAGTTATACTAGCGGGAGCCACGAGCAGTACTTC | CASSYTSGSHEQYF | TRBV6-5 | TRBD2 | - | TRBJ2-7
TGTGCCAGCAGCTTAAAAAGGGGGTCGGAGTTCTACATTCAGTACTTC | CASSLKRGSEFYIQYF | TRBV7-9 | - | - | TRBJ2-4
TGTGCCAGCAGCTTATACCCGGGACAGGGCGTGGCCCAGCATTTT | CASSLYPGQGVAQHF | TRBV7-9 | TRBD1 | - | TRBJ1-5
TGTGCCACCAGCAGAGATCGGGTGACAGTGAGCTATGGCTACACCTTC | CATSRDRVTVSYGYTF | TRBV15 | - | - | TRBJ1-2
TGTGCCAGCAGTGTCAGGGCCACAGATACGCAGTATTTT | CASSVRATDTQYF | TRBV6-1 | - | - | TRBJ2-3
TGCGCCAGCAGTCAGAACACAGATACGCAGTATTTT | CASSQNTDTQYF | TRBV10-1 | - | - | TRBJ2-3
TGTGCCAGCAGCCGAAGCCCTTACGAGCAGTACTTC | CASSRSPYEQYF | TRBV11-3 | - | - | TRBJ2-7
TGTGCCAGCTCACCACTACCCGGGACAGGCTATGGCTACACCTTC | CASSPLPGTGYGYTF | TRBV18 | TRBD1 | - | TRBJ1-2
TGCAGCTCCTCCCGGAGGGGGGGCGATGGAACTAATGAAAAACTGTTTTTT | CSSSRRGGDGTNEKLFF | TRBV29-1 | - | - | TRBJ1-4
TGTGCCAGCAGCCAGGAAAGCGGGAGCGGGCCTTACAATGAGCAGTTCTTC | CASSQESGSGPYNEQFF | TRBV4-2 | TRBD2 | - | TRBJ2-1
TGTGCCAGCAGTGAACGGCGCGGGAGCTCCTACAATGAGCAGTTCTTC | CASSERRGSSYNEQFF | TRBV2 | TRBD2 | - | TRBJ2-1
TGTGCCAGCGCCACCGGGACAGGGGGCTACGAGCAGTACTTC | CASATGTGGYEQYF | TRBV27 | TRBD1 | - | TRBJ2-7
TGCAGCGTTGAAGGCGGGCACAATGCATATGGCTACACCTTC | CSVEGGHNAYGYTF | TRBV29-1 | - | - | TRBJ1-2
TGTGCCAGTAGTATACAGACAGGGAGGGAGACCCAGTACTTC | CASSIQTGRETQYF | TRBV19 | - | - | TRBJ2-5
TGTGCCACCATGAGCGGGACGTCCTACGAGCAGTACTTC | CATMSGTSYEQYF | TRBV11-3 | TRBD2 | many | TRBJ2-7
TGTGCTAGTGGGTCCGGACAGGGCCTTAGAGAGACCCAGTACTTC | CASGSGQGLRETQYF | TRBV12-5 | TRBD1 | - | TRBJ2-5
TGTGCCAGCAGCTTCATGGGACAGGGCTACGAGCAGTACTTC | CASSFMGQGYEQYF | TRBV5-8 | TRBD1 | - | TRBJ2-7
TGTGCCAGCAGCTTTGGAGGGCTTTCCTACGAGCAGTACTTC | CASSFGGLSYEQYF | TRBV5-8 | - | once | TRBJ2-7
TGTGCCAGCAGTGAACCATTAAAAGGGGACGAGCAGTACTTC | CASSEPLKGDEQYF | TRBV2 | - | few | TRBJ2-7
TGTGCCAGCAAATGGGACACGCGCACAGATACGCAGTATTTT | CASKWDTRTDTQYF | TRBV6-1 | - | - | TRBJ2-3
TGCGCCAGCAGCTTGGAGGGAGGGGTGACAGATACGCAGTATTTT | CASSLEGGVTDTQYF | TRBV5-1 | TRBD2 | - | TRBJ2-3
TGCGCCAGCAGCCAAGAAATTTTGGGACTAGCGGGTGGGACCGGGGAGCTGTTTTTT | CASSQEILGLAGGTGELFF | TRBV4-3 | TRBD2 | - | TRBJ2-2
TGTGCCAGTAGTAGACAGGGGGCGGGTAGCAATCAGCCCCAGCATTTT | CASSRQGAGSNQPQHF | TRBV19 | TRBD1 | - | TRBJ1-5
TGTGCCATTGGGGCTAGCGGGAGTCAGACCCAGTACTTC | CAIGASGSQTQYF | TRBV6-5 | TRBD2 | - | TRBJ2-5
TGTGCCAGCAGCTCACCGGGACTAGCTCCATGGGAGCAGTTCTTC | CASSSPGLAPWEQFF | TRBV7-2 | TRBD2 | - | TRBJ2-1
TGTGCCAGCTCACCACCCTCGGGAGGCAATCAGCCCCAGCATTTT | CASSPPSGGNQPQHF | TRBV18 | - | - | TRBJ1-5
TGTGCCAGCAGCGCAAGATCCGGGACAGGGTACTACGAGCAGTACTTC | CASSARSGTGYYEQYF | TRBV9 | TRBD1 | - | TRBJ2-7
TGTGCCAGCAGTTTAAGGAGGTTTGAGCAGTTCTTC | CASSLRRFEQFF | TRBV27 | - | - | TRBJ2-1